These 6 T cell receptor beta chains came from one sample sequenced in a study of blood T cell repertoires in COVID-19. Using immunoSEQ multiplex PCR, the repertoire was profiled, and TCRdb retains in-frame clones only, with some absent. The sample has about 240,000 clones, about four fifths seen once. The sample comprised peripheral blood. The receptors originated from a woman in her 70s with acute or convalescent COVID-19.

The V gene is TRBV7-2, the J gene TRBJ1-2; D unresolved. The CDR3 has 17 amino acids. Per germline, CDR1 SGHTA and CDR2 FQGNSA. V gave up 5 bases and J gave up 5 bases, with 24 bases separating them. CDR3 sequence: CASSQRGGTASPYGYTF. The CDR3 DNA follows: TGTGCCAGCAGCCAACGGGGTGGTACCGCTAGTCCTTATGGCTACACCTTC.

This clone has ten or more counts. The gene calls are TRBV6-5 and TRBJ2-1, with 7 bases lining up with TRBD2. V shed 3 bases, J shed 4 bases, and the junction held 6 bases outside the gene matches. This CDR3 has 15 amino acids. Germline CDR1 and CDR2: MNHEY and SVGAGI. The CDR3 region has the DNA TGTGCCAGCAGTTATCGGACTAGTAGTTACAATGAGCAGTTCTTC. It is translated as CASSYRTSSYNEQFF.

This chain links TRBV27 with TRBJ2-2, with TRBD2 matching 11 bases. Trimming cost V 6 bases and J 4 bases; bases outside gene matches: 4. The CDR3 is 15 residues long. CDR1 is MNHEY, CDR2 SMNVEV, per germline (reference sequence). The CDR3 DNA is TGTGCCAGCAGGATAGCGGGGGGGGCCACCGGGGAGCTGTTTTTT. Its protein product is CASRIAGGATGELFF.

A remark on this clone: A junction boundary mismatches the germline segment, possibly from a read error. The chain has TRBV7-7 and TRBJ2-1, with D possibly being TRBD2 (6 bases). Germline V gives CDR1 SSHAT, CDR2 FNYEAQ (reference sequence). The CDR3 covers 14 residues. CDR3 coding DNA: TGTGCTAGCAGCTTAGCCCCCGGGAGTTATGAGCAGTTCTTC. Residues: CASSLAPGSYEQFF.

The J gene is TRBJ2-7, the V gene TRBV11-3, with D tentatively TRBD2 (6 bases). The length of the CDR3 is 14 residues. V lost 11 bases and J 3 bases, leaving 20 bases between the germline ends. In germline, CDR1 is SGHNT, CDR2 YENEEA. The CDR3 reads CAAARSDGGYEQYF. CDR3 coding DNA: TGTGCCGCAGCTCGATCAGACGGGGGCTACGAGCAGTACTTC.

The V call is TRBV19, the J call TRBJ1-1, with 11 bases matching TRBD1. J lost 6 bases, V lost 1 base, and 1 base had no gene match. The CDR3 has 14 residues. The germline V gene encodes CDR1 LNHDA and CDR2 SQIVND (reference sequence). CDR3 sequence reads: CASSIAGQGAEAFF. The CDR3 region has the DNA TGTGCCAGTAGTATAGCGGGACAGGGGGCTGAAGCTTTCTTT. The full variable domain, with the rest looked up from reference TRBV19 and TRBJ1-1, is DGGITQSPKYLFRKEGQNVTLSCEQNLNHDAMYWYRQDPGQGLRLIYYSQIVNDFQKGDIAEGYSVSREKKESFPLTVTSAQKNPTAFYLCASSIAGQGAEAFFGQGTRLTVV.